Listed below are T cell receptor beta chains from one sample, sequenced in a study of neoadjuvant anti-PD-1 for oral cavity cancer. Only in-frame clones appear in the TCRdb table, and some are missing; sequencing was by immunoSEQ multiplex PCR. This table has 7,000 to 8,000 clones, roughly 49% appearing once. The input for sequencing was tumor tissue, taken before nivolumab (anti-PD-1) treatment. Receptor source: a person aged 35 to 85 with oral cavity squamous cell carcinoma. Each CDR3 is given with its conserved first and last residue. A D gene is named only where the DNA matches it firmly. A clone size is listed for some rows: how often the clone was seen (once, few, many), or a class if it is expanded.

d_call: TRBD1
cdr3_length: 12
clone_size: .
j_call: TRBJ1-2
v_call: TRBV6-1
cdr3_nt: TGTGCCGGCCGGGACAGCATCTATGGCTACACCTTC
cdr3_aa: CAGRDSIYGYTF

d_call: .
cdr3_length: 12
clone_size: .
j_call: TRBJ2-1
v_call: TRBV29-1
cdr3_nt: TGCAGCGTTGTGGTAGGCAACAATGAGCAGTTCTTC
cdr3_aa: CSVVVGNNEQFF

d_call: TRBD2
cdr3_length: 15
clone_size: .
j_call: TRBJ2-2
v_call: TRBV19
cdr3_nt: TGTGCCAGTAGGTCTAGCGGCATGAACACCGGGGAGCTGTTTTTT
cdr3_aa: CASRSSGMNTGELFF

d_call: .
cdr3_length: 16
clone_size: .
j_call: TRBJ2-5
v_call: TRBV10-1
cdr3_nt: TGCGCCAGCAGTGATTCGGGATCTTCAACTCAAGAGACCCAGTACTTC
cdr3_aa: CASSDSGSSTQETQYF

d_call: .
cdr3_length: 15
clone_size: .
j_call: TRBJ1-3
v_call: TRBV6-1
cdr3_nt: TGTGCCAGCAGTCGAGACCCAGGGTCTGGAAACACCATATATTTT
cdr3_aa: CASSRDPGSGNTIYF

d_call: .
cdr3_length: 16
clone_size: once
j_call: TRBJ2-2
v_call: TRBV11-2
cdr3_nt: TGTGCCAGCCGCCGGGCGGGGGCCATAGACACCGGGGAGCTGTTTTTT
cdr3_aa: CASRRAGAIDTGELFF

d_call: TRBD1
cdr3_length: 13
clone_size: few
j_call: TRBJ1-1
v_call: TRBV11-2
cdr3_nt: TGTGCCAGCAGCCCCGGACAGGGCACTGAAGCTTTCTTT
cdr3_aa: CASSPGQGTEAFF

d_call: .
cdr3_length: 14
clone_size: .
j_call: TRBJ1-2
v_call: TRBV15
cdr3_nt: TGTGCCACCAGCAGTCAGCGGGGGGCGCATGGCTACACCTTC
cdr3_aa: CATSSQRGAHGYTF

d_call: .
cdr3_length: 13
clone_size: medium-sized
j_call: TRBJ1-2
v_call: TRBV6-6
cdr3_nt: TGTGCCAGCAGTTCAGGGATTTTCTATGGCTACACCTTC
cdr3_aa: CASSSGIFYGYTF

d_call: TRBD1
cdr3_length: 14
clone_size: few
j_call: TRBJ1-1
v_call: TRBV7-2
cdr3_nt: TGTGCCAGCAGGCGAGGGGGCGTGTACACTGAAGCTTTCTTT
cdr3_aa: CASRRGGVYTEAFF

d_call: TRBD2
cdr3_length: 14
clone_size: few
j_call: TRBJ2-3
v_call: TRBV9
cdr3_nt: TGTGCCAGCAGTATTAGCGGGAAAGCGGATACGCAGTATTTT
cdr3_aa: CASSISGKADTQYF

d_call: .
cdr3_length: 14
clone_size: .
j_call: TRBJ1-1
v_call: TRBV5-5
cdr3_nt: TGTGCCAGCAGCTTCGGTGGAATGAACACTGAAGCTTTCTTT
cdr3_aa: CASSFGGMNTEAFF

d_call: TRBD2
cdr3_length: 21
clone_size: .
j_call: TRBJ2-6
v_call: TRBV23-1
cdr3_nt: TGCGCCAGCAGTCAATCGGTGGAGTTAGCGGGTAGGAATTCTGGGGCCAACGTCCTGACTTTC
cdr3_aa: CASSQSVELAGRNSGANVLTF

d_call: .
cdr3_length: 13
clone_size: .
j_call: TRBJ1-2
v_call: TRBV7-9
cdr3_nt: TGTGCCAGCAGCTTAGCGCCCCAGGGCGGCTACACCTTC
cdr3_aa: CASSLAPQGGYTF

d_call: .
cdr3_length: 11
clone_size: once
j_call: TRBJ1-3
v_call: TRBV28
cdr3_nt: TGTGCCACGGACAGAGGAAACACCATATATTTT
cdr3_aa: CATDRGNTIYF

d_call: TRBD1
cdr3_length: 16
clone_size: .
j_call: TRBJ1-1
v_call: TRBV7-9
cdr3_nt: TGTGCCAGCAGCTTAGGCGGGACAGGGAGTAACACTGAAGCTTTCTTT
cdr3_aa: CASSLGGTGSNTEAFF

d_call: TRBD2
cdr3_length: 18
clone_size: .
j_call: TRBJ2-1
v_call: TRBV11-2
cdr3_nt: TGTGCCAGCAGCTCCCCATTCGAGGCGCGGGAGGGCAGGGATGAGCAGTTCTTC
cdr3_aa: CASSSPFEAREGRDEQFF

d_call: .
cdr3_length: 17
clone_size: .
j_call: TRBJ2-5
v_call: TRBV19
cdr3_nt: TGTGCCAGTAGTATAGATAGCACCCCGGGCCCTCGGGAGACCCAGTACTTC
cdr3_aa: CASSIDSTPGPRETQYF

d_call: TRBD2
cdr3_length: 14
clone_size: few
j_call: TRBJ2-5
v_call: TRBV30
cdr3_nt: TGTGCCTGTCGGGGAGGGGCACTCCAAGAGACCCAGTACTTC
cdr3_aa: CACRGGALQETQYF

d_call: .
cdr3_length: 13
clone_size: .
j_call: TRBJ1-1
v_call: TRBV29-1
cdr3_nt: TGCAGCGCAACCTTGGGACTTTCTACTGAAGCTTTCTTT
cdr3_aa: CSATLGLSTEAFF

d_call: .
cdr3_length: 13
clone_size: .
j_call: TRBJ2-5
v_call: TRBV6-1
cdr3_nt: TGTGCCAGCAGTGAAGGCAGAAAAGAGACCCAGTACTTC
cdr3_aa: CASSEGRKETQYF

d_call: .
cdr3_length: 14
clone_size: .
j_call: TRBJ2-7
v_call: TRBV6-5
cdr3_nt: TGTGCCAGCACACAGAGGGACGGCTCCTACGAGCAGTACTTC
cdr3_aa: CASTQRDGSYEQYF

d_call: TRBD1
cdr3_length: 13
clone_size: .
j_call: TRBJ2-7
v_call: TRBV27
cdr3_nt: TGTGCCAGCAGTAGACAGGGGGCGTACGAGCAGTACTTC
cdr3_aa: CASSRQGAYEQYF

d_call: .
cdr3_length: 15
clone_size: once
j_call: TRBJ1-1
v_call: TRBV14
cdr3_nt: TGTGCCAGCAGCTCCCAAGGGGGGAGAGTCACTGAAGCTTTCTTT
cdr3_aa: CASSSQGGRVTEAFF

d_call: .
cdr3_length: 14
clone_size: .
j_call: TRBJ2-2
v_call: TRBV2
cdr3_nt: .
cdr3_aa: CASISGRRAGELFF

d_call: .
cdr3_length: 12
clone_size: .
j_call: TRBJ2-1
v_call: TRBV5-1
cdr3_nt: TGCGCCAGCAGCTTGGGGGGGAATGAGCAGTTCTTC
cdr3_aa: CASSLGGNEQFF

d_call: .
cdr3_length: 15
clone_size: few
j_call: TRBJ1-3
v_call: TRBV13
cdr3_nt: TGTGCCAGCAGCCCCAGAAGAAGCTCTGGAAACACCATATATTTT
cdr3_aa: CASSPRRSSGNTIYF

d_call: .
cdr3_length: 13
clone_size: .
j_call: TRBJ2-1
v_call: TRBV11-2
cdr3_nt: TGTGCCAGCAGCTCACACTCGGAAGGTGAGCAGTTCTTC
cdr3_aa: CASSSHSEGEQFF

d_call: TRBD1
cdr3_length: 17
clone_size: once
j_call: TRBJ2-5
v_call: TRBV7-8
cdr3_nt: TGTGCCAGCAGCTTCGCTTCGAGGACAGGGGGCGCCGGGACCCAGTACTTC
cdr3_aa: CASSFASRTGGAGTQYF

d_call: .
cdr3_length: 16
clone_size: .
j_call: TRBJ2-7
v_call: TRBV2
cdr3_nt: TGTGCCAGCAGTGGGGGGTTTTCCCAGAGGGTCTACGAGCAGTACTTC
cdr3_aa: CASSGGFSQRVYEQYF

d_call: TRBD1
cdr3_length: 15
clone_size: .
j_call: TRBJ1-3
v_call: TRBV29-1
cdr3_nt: TGCAGCGTTGAAGGGCAGGGGGGAGCTGGAAACACCATATATTTT
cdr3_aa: CSVEGQGGAGNTIYF

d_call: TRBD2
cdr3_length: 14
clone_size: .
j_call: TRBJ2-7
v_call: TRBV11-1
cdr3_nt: TGTGCCAGCTCCCCCGGGGGGTATAGCTACGAGCAGTACTTC
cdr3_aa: CASSPGGYSYEQYF

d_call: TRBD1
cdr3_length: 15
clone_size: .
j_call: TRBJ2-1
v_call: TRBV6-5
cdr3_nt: TGTGCCAGCAGTCACGGGACAGGGGGCTGGAATGAGCAGTTCTTC
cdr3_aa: CASSHGTGGWNEQFF

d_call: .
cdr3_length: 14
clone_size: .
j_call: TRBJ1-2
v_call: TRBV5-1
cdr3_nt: TGCGCCAGCACCTTTTACCAAGGGAGTAAATACTACACCTTC
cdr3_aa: CASTFYQGSKYYTF

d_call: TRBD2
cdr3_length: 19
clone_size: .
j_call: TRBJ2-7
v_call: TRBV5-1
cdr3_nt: TGCGCCAGCAGCTTCCGTAGCGGGGGGGCTACTGTAATTGGTTACGAGCAGTACTTC
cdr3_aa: CASSFRSGGATVIGYEQYF

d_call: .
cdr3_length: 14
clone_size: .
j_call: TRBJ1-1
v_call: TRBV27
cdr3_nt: TGTGCCAGCAGTCGCCCCAATACATTATCTGAAGCTTTCTTT
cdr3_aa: CASSRPNTLSEAFF

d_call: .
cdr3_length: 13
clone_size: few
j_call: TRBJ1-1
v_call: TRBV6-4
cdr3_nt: TGTGCCAGCGGGCGAAACCCGAACACTGAAGCTTTCTTT
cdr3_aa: CASGRNPNTEAFF

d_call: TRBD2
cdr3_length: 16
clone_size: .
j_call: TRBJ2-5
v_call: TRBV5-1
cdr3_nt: TGCGCCAGCAGCTTGGCGATAGCGGGAGGAGAAGAGACCCAGTACTTC
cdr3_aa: CASSLAIAGGEETQYF

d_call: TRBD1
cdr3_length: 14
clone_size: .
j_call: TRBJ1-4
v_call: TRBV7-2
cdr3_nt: TGTGCCAGCAGCCGAGACAGGGCTAGTGAAAAACTGTTTTTT
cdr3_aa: CASSRDRASEKLFF

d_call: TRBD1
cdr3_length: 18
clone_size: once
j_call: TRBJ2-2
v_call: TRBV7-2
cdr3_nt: TGTGCCAGCAGCTACCGGGACAGGGGATTCGCGAACACCGGGGAGCTGTTTTTT
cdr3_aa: CASSYRDRGFANTGELFF

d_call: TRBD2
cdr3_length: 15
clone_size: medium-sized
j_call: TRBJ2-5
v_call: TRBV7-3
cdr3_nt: TGTGCCAGCAGCCCCCAACTAGCGGTCCAAGAGACCCAGTACTTC
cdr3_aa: CASSPQLAVQETQYF

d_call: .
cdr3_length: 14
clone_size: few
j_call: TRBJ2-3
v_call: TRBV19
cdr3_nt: TGTGCCAGTAGTATCGGAGCATACACAGATACGCAGTATTTT
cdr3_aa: CASSIGAYTDTQYF

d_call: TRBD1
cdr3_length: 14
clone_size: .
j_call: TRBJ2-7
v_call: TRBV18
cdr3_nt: TGTGCCAGCTCACTACGACAGGGCCTCTACGAGCAGTACTTC
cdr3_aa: CASSLRQGLYEQYF

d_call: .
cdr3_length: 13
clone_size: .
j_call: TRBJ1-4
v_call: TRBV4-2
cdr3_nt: TGTGCCAGCAGCCTTGAACTTAATGAAAAACTGTTTTTT
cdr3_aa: CASSLELNEKLFF

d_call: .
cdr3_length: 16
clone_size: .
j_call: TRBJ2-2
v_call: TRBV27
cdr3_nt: TGTGCCAGCAGTCGCCTAGGGCCAGGGCACACCGGGGAGCTGTTTTTT
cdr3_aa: CASSRLGPGHTGELFF

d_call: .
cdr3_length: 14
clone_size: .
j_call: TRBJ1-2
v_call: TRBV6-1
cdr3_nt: TGTGCCAGCAGGGTGGGCGGGACGGGCTATGGCTACACCTTC
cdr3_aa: CASRVGGTGYGYTF

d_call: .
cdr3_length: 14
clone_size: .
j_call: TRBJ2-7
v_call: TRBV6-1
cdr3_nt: TGTGCCAGCACACAGAGGGACGGCTCCTACGAGCAGTACTTC
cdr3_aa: CASTQRDGSYEQYF

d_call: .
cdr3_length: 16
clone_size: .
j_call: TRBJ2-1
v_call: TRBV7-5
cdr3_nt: .
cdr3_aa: CARSPVGSGALNEQFF

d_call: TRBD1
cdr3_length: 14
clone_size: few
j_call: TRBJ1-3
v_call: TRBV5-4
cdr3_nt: TGTGCCAGCAGGAGGACAGGCTCTGGAAACACCATATATTTT
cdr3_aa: CASRRTGSGNTIYF

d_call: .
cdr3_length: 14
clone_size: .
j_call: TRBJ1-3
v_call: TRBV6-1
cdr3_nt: TGTGCCAGCGGTCCTCTACCCTCTGGAAACACCATATATTTT
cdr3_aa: CASGPLPSGNTIYF

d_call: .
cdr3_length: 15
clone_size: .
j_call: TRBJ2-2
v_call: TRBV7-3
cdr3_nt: TGTGCCAGCAGCTTTGAGGGGAGAGTCGCCGGGGAGCTGTTTTTT
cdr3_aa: CASSFEGRVAGELFF

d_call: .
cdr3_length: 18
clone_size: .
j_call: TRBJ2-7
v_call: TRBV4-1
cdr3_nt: TGCGCCAGCAGCCAAGAAGGGTGGGAAGGGCCCAACTCCTACGAGCAGTACTTC
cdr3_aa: CASSQEGWEGPNSYEQYF